This entry features one T cell receptor (beta chain) sequence. The data originate from a study of cytomegalovirus exposure and HLA in healthy donors. CDR3 length: 15 residues. V dropped 4 bases and J dropped 2 bases, with 16 bases sitting between them. The germline V gene encodes CDR1 SGDLS and CDR2 YYNGEE. Only in-frame clones appear in the TCRdb table, and some are missing; sequencing was by immunoSEQ multiplex PCR. This table has fewer than 250,000 clones, over 80% appearing once. Sequencing used PBMCs. The sequence came from a woman aged 30 to 39 in good health and CMV-seropositive. V usage is TRBV9 and J usage is TRBJ2-7, with D possibly being TRBD1 or TRBD2 (5 bases each). CDR3 region: CASSRPGQGAYEQYF. The CDR3 DNA sequence: TGTGCCAGCAGCCGGCCGGGGCAGGGCGCCTACGAGCAGTACTTC.